These T cell receptor beta chains were read from a single sample in a study of shared clonotypes between healthy human individuals. Method: immunoSEQ multiplex PCR; TCRdb's copy keeps in-frame clones and lacks some. This sample has roughly 2,000,000 clones, with just under 95% found just once. The sample was naive CD8+ T cells from PBMCs. Every receptor here comes from a young man in good health. Some clones in this sample may be carry-over from other donors' samples. The CDR3 runs from the conserved cysteine through the conserved F or W. D genes are given only for firm matches. Some rows have no size entry. The others give once, few or many, or a class for an expanded clone.

>TRBJ2-5|TRBV6-5|-|-
TGTGCCAGCAGTTACCTGAACAAGGAGACCCAGTACTTC
CASSYLNKETQYF
>TRBJ2-7|TRBV4-3|-|TRBD2
TGCGCCAGCAGCCCCTCTAGCGGGAGTACGGACGAGCAGTACTTC
CASSPSSGSTDEQYF
>TRBJ2-7|TRBV4-1|-|TRBD1
TGCGCCAGCAGCGTTATTACAGGGGTACGCCATTCCTACGAGCAGTACTTC
CASSVITGVRHSYEQYF
>TRBJ2-5|TRBV13|-|-
TGTGCCAGCAGCCCTCTGGGATATCAAGAGACCCAGTACTTC
CASSPLGYQETQYF
>TRBJ2-3|TRBV6-5|-|TRBD1
TGTGCCAGCAGTTACAGGGGGCGCGACACAGATACGCAGTATTTT
CASSYRGRDTDTQYF
>TRBJ2-7|TRBV5-4|-|-
TGTGCCAGCACCCAAGACGGAACGGACTTAACTCTATTC
CASTQDGTDLTLF
>TRBJ2-2|TRBV5-4|-|TRBD2
TGTGCCAGCAGCTTACCGGGACTAGCGGCTTTCGCGAACACCGGGGAGCTGTTTTTT
CASSLPGLAAFANTGELFF
>TRBJ2-5|TRBV4-3|-|-
TGCGCCAGCAGCCAAGATATCAGGAACCAAGAGACCCAGTACTTC
CASSQDIRNQETQYF
>TRBJ2-1|TRBV19|-|TRBD1
TGTGCCAGTAGTATAGTAGGGGCAGGGGGTTTCGATGAGCAGTTCTTC
CASSIVGAGGFDEQFF
>TRBJ2-1|TRBV4-2|-|TRBD2
TGTGCCAGCAGCCAGGGGGGACTAGCGGAGGACAATGAGCAGTTCTTC
CASSQGGLAEDNEQFF
>TRBJ2-1|TRBV7-9|few|-
TGTGCCAGCAGCTTAGGGGGCGGCTACAATGAGCAGTTCTTC
CASSLGGGYNEQFF
>TRBJ1-1|TRBV28|-|TRBD1
TGTGCCAGCAGTTTAGGGGACAGCACTGAAGCTTTCTTT
CASSLGDSTEAFF
>TRBJ1-2|TRBV6-5|-|-
TGTGCCAGCAGTTACGGCCGACAGCGACCCTATGGCTACACCTTC
CASSYGRQRPYGYTF
>TRBJ2-1|TRBV7-2|-|TRBD2
TGTGCCAGCAGCCCGCGGACTAGCTTGTCTCCTATGTTCTTC
CASSPRTSLSPMFF
>TRBJ2-7|TRBV2|once|-
TGTGCCAGAGGGGACCAGTTTGGTTACGAGCAGTACTTC
CARGDQFGYEQYF
>TRBJ1-2|TRBV7-9|-|-
TGTGCCAGCAGCTTGGGAGGGGCCGGGGACTATGGCTACACCTTC
CASSLGGAGDYGYTF
>TRBJ2-7|TRBV5-6|-|-
TGTGCCAGCAGCCGTGACTCCTACGAGCAGTACTTC
CASSRDSYEQYF
>TRBJ2-1|TRBV29-1|-|TRBD2
TGCAGCGTTCCTAGCGGGTACAATGAGCAGTTCTTC
CSVPSGYNEQFF
>TRBJ1-1|TRBV28|once|-
TGTGCCAGCAGCCCCTTCACTGGAGTTTTTGAAGCTTTCTTT
CASSPFTGVFEAFF
>TRBJ2-1|TRBV5-4|-|-
TGTGCCAGCAGCTTGGTAGGGACTGCCTACAATGAGCAGTTCTTC
CASSLVGTAYNEQFF
>TRBJ1-2|TRBV5-6|-|-
TGTGCCAGCAGCTTGGTACGAGCAGATGGCTACACCTTC
CASSLVRADGYTF
>TRBJ2-7|TRBV29-1|-|TRBD2
TGCAGCGTTGCCCCGGCTAGCGGGGGCTCCTACGAGCAGTACTTC
CSVAPASGGSYEQYF
>TRBJ1-2|TRBV29-1|-|-
TGCAGCGTGACTCTCCAGGGTCCTGGGTATGGCTACACCTTC
CSVTLQGPGYGYTF
>TRBJ2-1|TRBV15|-|-
TGTGCCACCAGCAGAGAAGCCGACACCCGCTCCTACAATGAGCAGTTCTTC
CATSREADTRSYNEQFF
>TRBJ2-7|TRBV19|-|-
TGTGCCACGGGGAGTGGGTCCTACGAGCAGTACTTC
CATGSGSYEQYF
>TRBJ2-2|TRBV19|-|-
TGTGCCAGTAGGCAGGACTATGACACCGGGGAGCTGTTTTTT
CASRQDYDTGELFF
>TRBJ2-5|TRBV5-1|-|TRBD2
TGCGCCAGCAGCCTTCTCACTAGCGGGAGTCAGAGGGAGACCCAGTACTTC
CASSLLTSGSQRETQYF
>TRBJ1-1|TRBV19|-|-
TGTGCCAGTAGTCAAACGGGGCCTGAAGCTTTCTTT
CASSQTGPEAFF
>TRBJ1-1|TRBV5-1|few|-
TGCGCCAGCAGCCGGGTCGGAACGAACACTGAAGCTTTCTTT
CASSRVGTNTEAFF
>TRBJ2-7|TRBV9|-|-
TGTGCCAGCAGCTCCCTCACTGGCGGGCCATCATACGAGCAGTACTTC
CASSSLTGGPSYEQYF
>TRBJ2-3|TRBV4-1|-|-
TGCGCCAGCAGCCAAGTCGGGCAGGGGGACTTCACAGATACGCAGTATTTT
CASSQVGQGDFTDTQYF
>TRBJ2-7|TRBV7-8|-|TRBD2
TGTGCCAGCAGCTTAGGAGCAGCGGGAGGCCCCCTCGAGCAGTACTTC
CASSLGAAGGPLEQYF
>TRBJ2-3|TRBV27|-|TRBD2
TGTGCCAGCAGTTTAATCGAGACGGGAGGGCCCGCAGATACGCAGTATTTT
CASSLIETGGPADTQYF
>TRBJ2-2|TRBV9|-|TRBD1
TGTGCCAGCAGCGTAGATTGGTTGGCAGGGGGAATCACCGGGGAGCTGTTTTTT
CASSVDWLAGGITGELFF
>TRBJ2-5|TRBV4-2|-|-
TGTGCCAGCAGCCCTTTACTAGGTAGTCTTCAAGAGACCCAGTACTTC
CASSPLLGSLQETQYF
>TRBJ2-1|TRBV19|-|-
TGTGCCAGTAGTATTATCCCCGGGAGTGGAGTCACCGATGAGCAGTTCTTC
CASSIIPGSGVTDEQFF
>TRBJ2-1|TRBV5-1|-|-
TGCGCCAGCAGCTTATTCCCCCAGGGTCCCCCCCACAATGAGCAGTTCTTC
CASSLFPQGPPHNEQFF
>TRBJ2-2|TRBV6-5|-|-
TGTGCCACCACGACGAACACCGGGGAGCTGTTTTTT
CATTTNTGELFF
>TRBJ2-7|TRBV14|-|-
TGTGCCAGCAGCTCGTCGACGGAGAGCTCCTACGAGCAGTACTTC
CASSSSTESSYEQYF
>TRBJ1-2|TRBV6-1|-|-
TGTGCCAGCAGGAAACTAAAAGGCCCAGGGGGCTACACCTTC
CASRKLKGPGGYTF
>TRBJ2-3|TRBV7-9|-|-
TGTGCCAGCAGCTTAGTCCTTGGGCGCACTAGCACAGATACGCAGTATTTT
CASSLVLGRTSTDTQYF
>TRBJ1-1|TRBV27|-|-
TGTGCCAGCAGTTTATCTTCCCCTTCCACTGAAGCTTTCTTT
CASSLSSPSTEAFF
>TRBJ2-7|TRBV4-1|-|-
TGCGCCAGCAGCCAAGAGGAACACTACGAGCAGTACTTC
CASSQEEHYEQYF
>TRBJ2-1|TRBV7-3|-|-
TGTGCCAGCAGCCCCTTGGGGGCAGATTACAATGAGCAGTTCTTC
CASSPLGADYNEQFF
>TRBJ2-7|TRBV4-1|-|TRBD2
TGCGCCAGCAGCCAAGGGCTAGCGGGAGAATATCGAGACGAGCAGTACTTC
CASSQGLAGEYRDEQYF
>TRBJ2-3|TRBV7-9|-|-
TGTGCCAGCAGGTTAAACGGTGGGGCAGATACGCAGTATTTT
CASRLNGGADTQYF
>TRBJ2-7|TRBV29-1|-|TRBD1
TGCAGCGTAGACAGGGGGGACGAGCAGTACTTC
CSVDRGDEQYF
>TRBJ2-5|TRBV18|-|TRBD2
TGTGCCAGCTCACCGGCTCTAGCGGGAGCGGAGACCCAGTACTTC
CASSPALAGAETQYF
>TRBJ2-5|TRBV27|-|-
TGTGCCAGCAGTTCCTACGGGGGCGGGGAGACCCAGTACTTC
CASSSYGGGETQYF
>TRBJ1-3|TRBV28|-|TRBD1
TGTGCCAGCAGTCAGGGACAGTTCGGCACCATATATTTT
CASSQGQFGTIYF
>TRBJ2-1|TRBV27|-|TRBD2
TGTGCCAGCAGTTTAGGACTAGCGGGAACTGAGCAGTTCTTC
CASSLGLAGTEQFF
>TRBJ2-1|TRBV7-3|-|-
TGTGCCAGCAGCTTAGTTAATTCGAGGTTGGAGAAACAGTTCTTC
CASSLVNSRLEKQFF
>TRBJ2-5|TRBV11-2|once|-
TGTGCCAGCAGCAAGCCCCCGGGAGAGACCCAGTACTTC
CASSKPPGETQYF
>TRBJ1-2|TRBV5-1|-|-
TGCGCCAGCAGCGGGACGGGGACGCCGGGCTATGGCTACACCTTC
CASSGTGTPGYGYTF
>TRBJ2-3|TRBV4-2|-|-
TGTGCCAGCAGCCACCGGCAGGGCGTAAGCACAGATACGCAGTATTTT
CASSHRQGVSTDTQYF
>TRBJ2-7|TRBV7-9|-|-
TGTGCCAGCAGCTTAGTCACGGGGACCTCCTACGAGCAGTACTTC
CASSLVTGTSYEQYF
>TRBJ2-1|TRBV5-1|-|-
TGCGCCAGCAGCTTGAATGACAGACCCTCCTCCTACAATGAGCAGTTCTTC
CASSLNDRPSSYNEQFF
>TRBJ2-3|TRBV5-6|-|TRBD2
TGTGCCAGCAGCCCTTACGGCGGCGGGAGTGCGACAGATACGCAGTATTTT
CASSPYGGGSATDTQYF
>TRBJ2-1|TRBV27|-|TRBD2
TGTGCCAGCAGTTACGGGGCGGGAGAGGTTTTCAATGAGCAGTTCTTC
CASSYGAGEVFNEQFF